These T cell receptor beta chains were read from a single sample in a study of beta chain features in type 1 diabetes. The data were produced by immunoSEQ multiplex PCR, yet TCRdb's version contains in-frame clones alone and is incomplete. The sample holds about 340,000 clones, 8% seen once. The specimen was central memory CD4+ T cells from blood. Receptors were obtained from a young woman in good health. Each CDR3 is given with its conserved first and last residue. The order of the fields is V gene, J gene, D gene, clone size, CDR3 protein, CDR3 DNA. D genes are given only for firm matches. Clone sizes are given selectively: once, few, many, or a class where the clone is expanded.

TRBV25-1	TRBJ2-1	-	few	CASSEYQRSSYNEQFF	TGTGCCAGCAGTGAATATCAGCGAAGCTCCTACAATGAGCAGTTCTTC
TRBV28	TRBJ1-4	-	few	CASSVGNEKLFF	TGTGCCAGCTCAGTGGGGAATGAAAAACTGTTTTTT
TRBV28	TRBJ1-1	-	-	CASSPPGGGNTEAFF	TGTGCCAGCAGCCCTCCGGGCGGAGGGAACACTGAAGCTTTCTTT
TRBV6-5	TRBJ2-5	-	few	CASRIQGTSQETQYF	TGTGCCAGCAGAATCCAAGGGACAAGCCAAGAGACCCAGTACTTC
TRBV27	TRBJ2-1	TRBD2	few	CVAGFSYNEQFF	TGTGTAGCGGGATTCTCCTACAATGAGCAGTTCTTC
TRBV7-2	TRBJ2-1	-	few	CASSLAAEIRNEQFF	TGTGCCAGCAGCTTAGCTGCCGAAATAAGAAATGAGCAGTTCTTC
TRBV27	TRBJ2-7	-	few	CASSFKGPRREQYF	TGTGCCAGCAGTTTCAAGGGCCCTCGACGAGAGCAGTACTTC
TRBV5-6	TRBJ2-2	-	-	CASSPPLNTGELFF	TGTGCCAGCAGCCCGCCTTTGAACACCGGGGAGCTGTTTTTT
TRBV5-4	TRBJ1-5	TRBD1	-	CASSQADRGDQPQHF	TGTGCCAGCAGCCAAGCCGACAGGGGGGATCAGCCCCAGCATTTT
TRBV11-3	TRBJ2-4	TRBD2	few	CASRPTSFDIQYF	TGTGCCAGCAGACCGACTAGCTTCGACATTCAGTACTTC
TRBV7-9	TRBJ1-1	-	-	CASSYRRDTEAFF	TGTGCCAGCAGCTACAGGCGGGACACTGAAGCTTTCTTT
TRBV4-1	TRBJ2-1	-	few	CASSQVNLLTYNEQFF	TGCGCCAGCAGCCAAGTAAACCTCCTGACTTACAATGAGCAGTTCTTC
TRBV7-2	TRBJ2-5	TRBD1	few	CASSTRTGGRETQYF	TGTGCCAGCAGCACGCGGACAGGGGGACGGGAGACCCAGTACTTC
TRBV29-1	TRBJ1-1	TRBD1	-	CSVSPRTGSTEAFF	TGCAGCGTTTCCCCCCGGACAGGGAGCACTGAAGCTTTCTTT
TRBV2	TRBJ1-5	TRBD1	-	CASRTGTGLYQPQHF	TGTGCCAGCAGAACCGGGACAGGGTTATATCAGCCCCAGCATTTT
TRBV5-1	TRBJ2-5	TRBD2	few	CASSLVSSGNSVETQYF	TGCGCCAGCAGCTTGGTTTCTAGCGGGAACAGCGTTGAGACCCAGTACTTC
TRBV7-6	TRBJ2-1	-	few	CASSLIGGSSYNEQFF	TGTGCCAGCAGCTTAATAGGCGGAAGCTCCTACAATGAGCAGTTCTTC
TRBV27	TRBJ2-1	TRBD2	-	CASSYQRERTEQFF	TGTGCCAGCAGTTACCAGCGGGAGCGGACTGAGCAGTTCTTC
TRBV7-6	TRBJ1-2	-	-	CASSLVAGIHDGYTF	TGTGCCAGCAGCTTAGTAGCAGGGATCCACGATGGCTACACCTTC
TRBV19	TRBJ2-2	TRBD2	few	CASRMTSGRGRTGELFF	TGTGCCAGTAGGATGACTAGCGGGAGAGGACGGACCGGGGAGCTGTTTTTT
TRBV7-2	TRBJ2-7	-	few	CASTYSGSPSYEQYF	TGTGCCAGCACTTATAGTGGGAGCCCCTCCTACGAGCAGTACTTC
TRBV5-1	TRBJ2-3	TRBD2	many	CASSLELAGVGTDTQYF	TGCGCCAGCAGCTTGGAACTAGCGGGAGTTGGCACAGATACGCAGTATTTT
TRBV27	TRBJ2-7	-	-	CASSPKGLITYEQYF	TGTGCCAGCAGCCCAAAGGGGTTAATTACCTACGAGCAGTACTTC
TRBV7-2	TRBJ2-7	TRBD2	few	CASSQASGRAMYEQYF	TGTGCCAGCAGCCAGGCTAGCGGGAGGGCTATGTACGAGCAGTACTTC
TRBV4-3	TRBJ1-3	-	-	CASSQEQIGSGNTIYF	TGCGCCAGCAGCCAAGAGCAGATAGGGTCTGGAAACACCATATATTTT
TRBV9	TRBJ2-1	-	-	CASSVDVRTTASYNEQFF	TGTGCCAGCAGCGTAGACGTCAGAACTACAGCTTCCTACAATGAGCAGTTCTTC
TRBV28	TRBJ1-1	-	-	CASRTNMNTEAFF	TGTGCCAGCAGGACCAACATGAACACTGAAGCTTTCTTT